This T cell receptor beta chain was identified during a study of Ad26.COV2.S vaccination and SARS-CoV-2 variants. Concerning this clone itself: Its target is unknown.

V lost 5 bases to trimming and J lost 8 bases, with 12 bases between them. Germline V gives CDR1 SGHAT, CDR2 FQNNGV. The CDR3 contains 12 residues. Sample treatment: some 19 received Ad26.COV2.S at low or high dose, single or two shots; roughly five received placebo; per-sample allocation not given. All samples were drawn on day 63, counting from the first vaccine or placebo injection. Vaccination employed an Ad26 vector expressing the Wuhan-strain SARS-CoV-2 spike. Findings and limits, study-wide: Vaccine recipients and placebo recipients showed similar non-spike TCR breadth. People given the vaccine had a wider spike-specific TCR breadth than placebo recipients did. The analyses of TCR breadth and depth may have understated the size of total T cell responses.

This table comes from immunoSEQ multiplex PCR, and its TCRdb copy is limited to in-frame clones, with some not included. This sample yields about 400,000 clones, of which more than 85% are seen a single time; 3.5% belongs to the top ten. The sequence was collected from a person between 18 and 65 years old who received the Ad26.COV2.S COVID-19 vaccine or a placebo. V usage is TRBV11-2 and J usage is TRBJ1-2; D is perhaps TRBD1 (5 bases). The sequenced sample was peripheral blood, obtained in a trial of Ad26.COV2.S vaccine versus placebo. The CDR3 DNA reads TGTGCCAGCAGCAGGGAGGGGTACGGCTACACCTTC. Amino acid sequence: CASSREGYGYTF.